This is a list of T cell receptor beta chains from one sample in a study of radiotherapy plus CTLA-4 blockade in lung cancer. The repertoire was sequenced with immunoSEQ multiplex PCR; TCRdb's copy has only in-frame clones and lacks some. The profile covers under 95,000 clones, with around 81% appearing a single time and approximately 22% taken by the ten largest. The source was peripheral blood, collected from a patient treated with radiotherapy plus ipilimumab. The receptor set was obtained from a human donor with non-small cell lung cancer whose response to radiotherapy plus ipilimumab could not be evaluated. Some clones in this sample may be carry-over from other donors' samples. Each CDR3 is given with its conserved first and last residue. The D gene is left open where the match is weak. Size is stated for part of the rows, as once, few or many counts, or as a class when the clone is expanded.

>-|TRBJ2-5|18|TRBV5-1|TRBD2
TGCGCCAGCAGCTTGGAGGCTGTGGCGGGGGGGCCATCGGAGACCCAGTACTTC
CASSLEAVAGGPSETQYF
>-|TRBJ1-1|16|TRBV5-6|-
TGTGCCAGCAGCGGGGCAGTGTGGGGCGGGGACACTGAAGCTTTCTTT
CASSGAVWGGDTEAFF
>few|TRBJ2-1|18|TRBV5-1|TRBD2
TGCGCCAGCAGCTTGGAGACGACTAGCGGGGGGGCCTACAATGAGCAGTTCTTC
CASSLETTSGGAYNEQFF
>-|TRBJ1-5|14|TRBV5-5|-
TGTGCCAGCAGCTTCTCAGGGAGCAATCAGCCCCAGCATTTT
CASSFSGSNQPQHF
>-|TRBJ1-1|15|TRBV5-5|TRBD1
TGTGCCAGCAGCTTGCCGGACAGGGTGAACACTGAAGCTTTCTTT
CASSLPDRVNTEAFF
>-|TRBJ1-5|13|TRBV4-1|-
TGCGCCAGCGGCAGGGTTAGCAATCAGCCCCAGCATTTT
CASGRVSNQPQHF
>-|TRBJ1-1|13|TRBV7-3|-
TGTGCCAGCAGTTCTTCACTCCAGGGAAAAGCTTTCTTT
CASSSSLQGKAFF
>-|TRBJ2-1|14|TRBV2|TRBD2
TGTGCCAGCAGTGACCGCGGGGGGGTTAATGAGCAGTTCTTC
CASSDRGGVNEQFF
>-|TRBJ1-6|15|TRBV9|-
TGTGCCAGCAGCGTAGGAGGAGGGAGAGATTCACCCCTCCACTTT
CASSVGGGRDSPLHF
>-|TRBJ2-5|14|TRBV5-1|TRBD2
TGCGCCAGCAGCTTACGTAGCGGGGAAGAGACCCAGTACTTC
CASSLRSGEETQYF
>few|TRBJ2-1|16|TRBV2|TRBD1
TGTGCCAGCAGCCCCGGGGGACAGGGGTATGGAAATGAGCAGTTCTTC
CASSPGGQGYGNEQFF
>-|TRBJ2-2|13|TRBV7-3|-
TGTGCCAGCAGAAGGGACACCACCGGGGAGCTGTTTTTT
CASRRDTTGELFF
>-|TRBJ1-2|15|TRBV7-2|TRBD1
TGTGCCAGCAGCTTAGGGCTAAGGCAGGGGGTTGGCTACACCTTC
CASSLGLRQGVGYTF
>few|TRBJ2-7|16|TRBV5-1|TRBD2
TGCGCCAGCAGCCGGGGGGGGACTAGCGGGGGTTACGAGCAGTACTTC
CASSRGGTSGGYEQYF
>once|TRBJ2-3|16|TRBV19|-
TGTGCCAGTAGTTCCGGAGGGGGGGGATCCACAGATACGCAGTATTTT
CASSSGGGGSTDTQYF
>-|TRBJ2-7|11|TRBV9|-
TGTGCCAGCAGCGGAGGGTTCGAGCAGTACTTC
CASSGGFEQYF
>many|TRBJ1-5|16|TRBV6-6|-
TGTGCCAGCAGTTACGGACACCCGTCTAGCAATCAGCCCCAGCATTTT
CASSYGHPSSNQPQHF
>few|TRBJ2-3|12|TRBV5-1|TRBD2
TGCGCCAGCAGCACGGGGGGAGATACGCAGTATTTT
CASSTGGDTQYF
>-|TRBJ1-3|13|TRBV29-1|-
TGCAGCGTTGTTGGGGAGGAAGGAAACACCATATATTTT
CSVVGEEGNTIYF
>-|TRBJ2-2|17|TRBV18|TRBD1
TGTGCCAGCTCACGTATTCAGACAGGGGCTTACACCGGGGAGCTGTTTTTT
CASSRIQTGAYTGELFF
>-|TRBJ1-5|14|TRBV5-1|-
TGCGCCAGCAGCTTAGGGGCAGGCAATCAGCCCCAGCATTTT
CASSLGAGNQPQHF
>-|TRBJ1-2|15|TRBV5-1|TRBD1
TGCGCCAGCAGCTCGACAGGGGGTACTAACTATGGCTACACCTTC
CASSSTGGTNYGYTF
>-|TRBJ2-7|16|TRBV11-2|TRBD2
TGTGCCAGCAGCTCGAGAATAGGCAGGGAGGGCTACGAGCAGTACTTC
CASSSRIGREGYEQYF
>few|TRBJ1-1|11|TRBV20-1|-
TGCATTTTCGACAGGAACACTGAAGCTTTCTTT
CIFDRNTEAFF
>-|TRBJ1-1|15|TRBV6-6|-
TGTGCCAGCAGTACACAGGGATCAGCAAGCACTGAAGCTTTCTTT
CASSTQGSASTEAFF